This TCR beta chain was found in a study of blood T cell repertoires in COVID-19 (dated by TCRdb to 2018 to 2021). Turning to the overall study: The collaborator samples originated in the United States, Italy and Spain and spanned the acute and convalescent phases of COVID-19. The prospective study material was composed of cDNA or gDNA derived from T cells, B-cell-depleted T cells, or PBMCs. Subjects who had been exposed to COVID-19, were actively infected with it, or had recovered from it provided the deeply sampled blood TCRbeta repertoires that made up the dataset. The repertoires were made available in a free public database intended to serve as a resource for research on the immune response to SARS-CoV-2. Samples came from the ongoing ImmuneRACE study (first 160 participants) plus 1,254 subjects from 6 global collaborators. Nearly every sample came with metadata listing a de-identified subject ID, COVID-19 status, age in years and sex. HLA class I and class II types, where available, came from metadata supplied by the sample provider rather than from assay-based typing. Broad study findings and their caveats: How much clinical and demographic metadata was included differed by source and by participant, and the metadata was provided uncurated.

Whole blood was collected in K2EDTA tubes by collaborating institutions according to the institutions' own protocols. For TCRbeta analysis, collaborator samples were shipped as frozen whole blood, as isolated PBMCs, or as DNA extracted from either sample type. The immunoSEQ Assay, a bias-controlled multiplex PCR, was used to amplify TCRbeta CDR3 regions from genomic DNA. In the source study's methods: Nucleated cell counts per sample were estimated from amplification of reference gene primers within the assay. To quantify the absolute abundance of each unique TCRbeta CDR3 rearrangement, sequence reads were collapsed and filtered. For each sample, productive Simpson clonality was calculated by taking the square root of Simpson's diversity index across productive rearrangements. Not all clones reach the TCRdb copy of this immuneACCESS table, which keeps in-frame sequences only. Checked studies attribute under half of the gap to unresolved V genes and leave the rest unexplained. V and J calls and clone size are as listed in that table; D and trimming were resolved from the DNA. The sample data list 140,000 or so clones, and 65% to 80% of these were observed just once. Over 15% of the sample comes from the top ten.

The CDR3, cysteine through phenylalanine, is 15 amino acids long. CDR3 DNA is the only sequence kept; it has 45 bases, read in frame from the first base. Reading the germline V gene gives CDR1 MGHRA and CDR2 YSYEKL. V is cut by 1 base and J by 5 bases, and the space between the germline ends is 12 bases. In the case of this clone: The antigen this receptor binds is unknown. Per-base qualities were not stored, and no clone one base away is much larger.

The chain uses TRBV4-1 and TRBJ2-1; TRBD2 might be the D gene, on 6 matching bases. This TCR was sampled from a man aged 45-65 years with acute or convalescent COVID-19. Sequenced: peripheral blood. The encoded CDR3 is CASSQVAPSDNEQFF. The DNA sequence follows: TGCGCCAGCAGCCAAGTGGCTCCTAGCGACAATGAGCAGTTCTTC.